This entry features one T cell receptor beta chain sequence. Its antigen is undetermined. TCRdb re-analysed the reads in MiXCR, keeping a single row per CDR3 protein. The top ten clones hold 43% of a sample with 450,000 to 600,000 distinct CDR3 sequences, about 42% of them seen once. This sample stems from a study of T cell repertoires in cytomegalovirus infection. Germline CDR1 and CDR2: MGHRA and YSYEKL. V was clipped by 1 base and J by 7 bases, with 10 bases between them. The CDR3 totals 14 residues. The TCR originated in a human donor in good health (CMV status not recorded). Some clones in this sample may be carry-over from other donors' samples. Sample: cultured PBMCs, taken from culture after CMV antigen stimulation. The gene calls are TRBV4-1 and TRBJ2-2; D is unresolved. DNA for the CDR3: TGCGCCAGCAGCCAAGTGACTCCCAACGGGGAGCTGTTTTTT. Translating it yields CASSQVTPNGELFF.